This T cell receptor (beta chain) was captured in a study of blood T cell repertoires in COVID-19. About the study: The samples span acute and convalescent COVID-19 from the United States, Italy and Spain. PBMCs, B-cell-depleted T cells, or T cells provided the cDNA or gDNA that made up the material.

Seattle's cohort entered during active infection and was followed longitudinally. This clone was counted a single time. This CDR3 region has 15 residues. V dropped 5 bases and J dropped 2 bases, with 12 bases sitting between them. Germline CDR1 SEHNR, CDR2 FQNEAQ (reference sequence). Original processing notes: By means of reference gene primer amplification, nucleated cell counts were estimated. Here immunoSEQ multiplex PCR was the method, and the copy in TCRdb shows in-frame clones only, minus some. That table gives V, J and clone size, and the DNA gave D and trimming. In the table there are about 70,000 clones, more than 85% of which are singletons.

Specimen: peripheral blood. This chain connects TRBV7-9 to TRBJ2-2; TRBD1 is a possible D gene (6 bases). The receptor's source is a man over 45 with COVID-19, enrolled during active disease. Here the CDR3 reads CASSGFRGNTGELFF. The CDR3 region has the DNA TGTGCCAGCAGCGGATTCAGGGGAAACACCGGGGAGCTGTTTTTT.